This entry lists 23 T cell receptor beta chains sequenced from one sample in a study of metastatic and nonmetastatic thyroid tumors. TCRdb re-processed the PCR reads through MiXCR. Of under 25,000 clones detected, 15% to 20% appear once; the ten largest clones hold 25% to 35%. Not a single patient had been given any form of treatment at any point before undergoing thyroid surgery. The specimen was blood. The origin of the receptors is a female donor with papillary thyroid cancer or a benign thyroid nodule (not recorded which). Some clones in this sample may be carry-over from other donors' samples.

This clone was found a few times. This rearrangement joins TRBV6-2 or TRBV6-3 to TRBJ1-2; D uncertain. The CDR3 is 12 amino acids. CDR1 is MNHEY, CDR2 SVGEGT, per germline. V lost 5 bases and J 7 bases, leaving 11 bases between the germline ends. CDR3: CASSTGPVGYTF. In DNA, the CDR3 is TGTGCCAGCAGTACCGGACCGGTTGGCTACACCTTC.

The V gene is TRBV7-2, the J gene TRBJ2-7; 7 nucleotides align to TRBD2. The CDR3 is made up of 15 amino acids. V lost 5 bases, J lost 4 bases, and 11 bases stayed unmatched. Germline CDR1 and CDR2: SGHTA and FQGNSA. CDR3 sequence reads: CASSPRGGSVYEQYF. DNA for the CDR3: TGTGCCAGCAGCCCCCGGGGCGGGAGCGTGTACGAGCAGTACTTC.

The table lists this clone with a few counts. The V call is TRBV6-1, the J call TRBJ2-7; D is perhaps TRBD2 (6 bases). Germline CDR1 and CDR2: MNHNS and SASEGT. V lost 2 bases and J 2 bases, leaving 13 bases between the germline ends. CDR3 length equals 15 residues. The CDR3 sequence: CASSESGGEAYEQYF. CDR3 sequence (DNA): TGTGCCAGCAGTGAATCCGGTGGGGAGGCCTACGAGCAGTACTTC.

This clone was seen repeatedly, ten times or more. This chain's CDR3 is CAWGPFTGSFDNSGNTIYF. The DNA for the CDR3 is TGTGCCTGGGGCCCCTTTACAGGGAGTTTCGATAACTCTGGAAACACCATATATTTT. The chain carries TRBV30 and TRBJ1-3, with a tentative D call TRBD1 (6 bases). CDR3 size: 19 residues. The germline gives CDR1 GTSNPN, CDR2 SVGIG (reference sequence). V lost 5 bases and J lost 0, with 26 bases in between.

This chain connects TRBV30 to TRBJ1-5; D is ambiguous. V lost 0 bases and J lost 5, with 8 bases in between. Germline V lookup: CDR1 GTSNPN, CDR2 SVGIG (reference sequence). The CDR3 has 13 amino acids. Here the CDR3 DNA reads TGTGCCTGGAGTGTTGGTCCCGATCAGCCCCAGCATTTT. Its translation is CAWSVGPDQPQHF. Full variable domain (outside the CDR3, taken from reference TRBV30 and TRBJ1-5): SQTIHQWPATLVQPVGSPLSLECTVEGTSNPNLYWYRQAAGRGLQLLFYSVGIGQISSEVPQNLSASRPQDRQFILSSKKLLLSDSGFYLCAWSVGPDQPQHFGDGTRLSIL.

This clone was recorded a few times. The chain is built from TRBV15 and TRBJ1-1; TRBD1 is a possible D gene (6 bases). V was shortened by 0 bases and J by 5 bases, with 10 bases between the two germline ends. The length of the CDR3 is 14 residues. Germline V gives CDR1 LNHNV, CDR2 YYDKDF (reference sequence). CDR3 nucleotides: TGTGCCACCAGCAGAGACAGGGGCTCTACTGAAGCTTTCTTT. Translating gives CATSRDRGSTEAFF.

This chain connects TRBV7-9 to TRBJ2-1, with TRBD2 identical over 10 bases. The germline V gene encodes CDR1 SEHNR and CDR2 FQNEAQ (reference sequence). Losses at the gene ends were 1 base for V and 10 bases for J; bases not matched to a gene: 1. CDR3 length: 13 residues. The CDR3 reads CASSLGTSGEQFF. The CDR3 DNA reads TGTGCCAGCAGCTTAGGGACTAGCGGCGAGCAGTTCTTC.

This clone came up many times. The chain carries TRBV20-1 and TRBJ2-3, with D uncertain. Germline CDR1 DFQATT, CDR2 SNEGSKA (reference sequence). With 5 bases removed from V and 0 bases from J, the gap between germline ends came to 15 bases. The CDR3 extends over 15 amino acids. CDR3 region: CSAFPWKTSTDTQYF. Written as DNA, the CDR3 is TGCAGTGCTTTCCCCTGGAAGACTAGCACAGATACGCAGTATTTT.

This clone was picked up a small number of times. Given a much more abundant clone one base away, this may be a read error. This CDR3 is also generated by other DNA sequences in the sample. The chain carries TRBV29-1 and TRBJ2-1, with 7 bases matching TRBD1. V dropped 7 bases and J dropped 13; count of bases not matched to a gene: 16. CDR1 is SQVTM, CDR2 ANQGSEA, per germline. This CDR3 has 13 amino acids. The CDR3 DNA is TGCAGCGCTCTAACGGCCGGCGACAGGGATCAGTTCTTC. Its translation is CSALTAGDRDQFF.

This clone was observed a single time. This chain joins TRBV13 and TRBJ2-7; D ambiguous. Trimming took 3 bases from V and 4 from J, leaving 7 bases between them. The germline V gene encodes CDR1 PRHDT and CDR2 FYEKMQ (reference sequence). This CDR3 has 12 residues. DNA for the CDR3: TGTGCCAGCAGCTTCAGCCTGTACGAGCAGTACTTC. Protein: CASSFSLYEQYF. The full variable domain, its missing parts supplied by reference TRBV13 and TRBJ2-7, is AAGVIQSPRHLIKEKRETATLKCYPIPRHDTVYWYQQGPGQDPQFLISFYEKMQSDKGSIPDRFSAQQFSDYHSELNMSSLELGDSALYFCASSFSLYEQYFGPGTRLTVT.

This clone was observed many times. The chain uses TRBV20-1 and TRBJ2-3; 9 bases are a match to TRBD2. The CDR3 has 14 residues. V was clipped by 8 bases and J by 3 bases; unmatched bases: 9. Germline CDR1 reads DFQATT; CDR2 reads SNEGSKA (reference sequence). This CDR3 is CSILAGVGTDTQYF. CDR3 DNA: TGCAGTATTTTAGCGGGGGTGGGAACAGATACGCAGTATTTT.

This clone was counted ten times or more. The V and J genes are TRBV10-3 and TRBJ2-4; D is possibly TRBD2 (5 bases). The germline V and J ends were trimmed by 11 bases and 2 bases, with 16 bases remaining between them. The CDR3 is 14 amino acids. Germline V lookup: CDR1 ENHRY, CDR2 SYGVKD. The CDR3 loop reads CAPGGQSSKNIQYF. The CDR3 DNA reads TGTGCCCCCGGCGGGCAGTCCTCCAAAAACATTCAGTACTTC.

This clone came up a few times. One base away lies a much larger clone, so this may be a sequencing read error. The CDR3 ends on some other residue instead of the conserved phenylalanine or tryptophan, so this is likely a read error. The V and J genes are TRBV20-1 and TRBJ1-1, with no clear D. The germline gives CDR1 DFQATT, CDR2 SNEGSKA (reference sequence). V gave up 4 bases and J gave up 7 bases, with 10 bases separating them. The CDR3 runs 11 residues. Written as DNA, the CDR3 is TGCAGTGCTACCCAACAGTTTGAAGCTTTCCTT. Amino acid sequence: CSATQQFEAFL.

This clone was picked up many times. The chain uses TRBV9 and TRBJ1-2; 9 positions match TRBD1. The V and J ends lost 5 bases and 5 bases, in that order; junction bases with no gene match: 7. CDR1 and CDR2 from the germline V gene are SGDLS and YYNGEE. This CDR3 region has 14 residues. CDR3 nucleotide sequence: TGTGCCAGCAGTCTTACAGGGGGCGCATATGGCTACACCTTC. As protein: CASSLTGGAYGYTF.

This clone has a count of ten or more. V and J are TRBV30 and TRBJ2-3; D assignment may be TRBD1 or TRBD2 (5 bases each). This CDR3 comprises 13 residues. Germline V lookup: CDR1 GTSNPN, CDR2 SVGIG (reference sequence). V shed 3 bases and J shed 6 bases, with 13 bases lying between them. CDR3 protein: CAWSENEGDTQYF. CDR3 DNA: TGTGCCTGGAGCGAAAACGAGGGGGATACGCAGTATTTT.

There are many counts of this clone. The chain joins TRBV6-1 to TRBJ1-2, with TRBD1 matching over 11 bases. There are 15 residues in the CDR3. With 5 bases clipped from V and 6 bases from J, the junction kept 8 bases outside the gene matches. Germline lookup yields CDR1 MNHNS and CDR2 SASEGT. CDR3 sequence: CASSTRDRGGDGYTF. As DNA, the CDR3 is TGTGCCAGCAGTACGAGGGACAGGGGGGGGGATGGCTACACCTTC.

The sample holds a few counts of this clone. This sequence may be a read error, since a much larger clone differs from it by one base. Additional DNA sequences in this sample encode the identical CDR3. The rearrangement links TRBV7-2 to TRBJ2-2; 7 bases map to TRBD2. Germline V gives CDR1 SGHTA, CDR2 FQGNSA. This CDR3 comprises 18 residues. CDR3 nucleotide sequence: TGTGCCAGCAGCCTAGCCTCGGGACGGGGGGTGGACACCGGGGAGCTGTTTTTT. Amino acid sequence: CASSLASGRGVDTGELFF. The variable domain in full, completed from reference TRBV7-2 and TRBJ2-2, reads GAGVSQSPSNKVTEKGKDVELRCDPISGHTALYWYRQSLGQGLEFLIYFQGNSAPDKSGLPSDRFSAERTGGSVSTLTIQRTQQEDSAVYLCASSLASGRGVDTGELFFGEGSRLTVL.

In its sample, this clone was seen a few times. This specimen includes other DNA sequences encoding the same CDR3. The V call is TRBV29-1, the J call TRBJ2-1, with TRBD2 as a possible D gene (5 bases). Between the trimmed V and J ends, which lost 8 bases and 5 bases, there was a span of 16 bases. Germline V gives CDR1 SQVTM, CDR2 ANQGSEA. The CDR3 length is 13 residues. CDR3 sequence: CSPWRPKDNEQFF. Written as DNA, the CDR3 is TGCAGCCCCTGGAGGCCGAAGGACAATGAGCAGTTCTTC.

This clone showed up many times. The chain combines TRBV20-1 with TRBJ1-3, with D maybe TRBD1 (5 bases). The V gene lost 6 bases and the J gene lost 8 bases, with 17 bases spanning the gap. The CDR3 is made up of 13 amino acids. Germline V gene sequence: CDR1 DFQATT, CDR2 SNEGSKA (reference sequence). CDR3 loop: CSAGTRRVDTIYF. CDR3 coding DNA: TGCAGTGCCGGGACTCGCAGGGTAGACACCATATATTTT.

The chain couples TRBV20-1 to TRBJ2-3, with 13 bases aligning to TRBD2. The CDR3 runs 16 residues. CDR1 is DFQATT and CDR2 is SNEGSKA in the germline V gene (reference sequence). V lost 0 bases, J lost 3 bases, and 3 bases stayed unmatched. The CDR3 is CSARDGLAGATDTQYF. The CDR3 nucleotides are TGCAGTGCTAGAGACGGACTAGCGGGGGCGACAGATACGCAGTATTTT.

This clone appeared many times. This chain links TRBV20-1 with TRBJ1-2; no clear D gene. Per germline, CDR1 DFQATT and CDR2 SNEGSKA (reference sequence). Trimming pared 5 bases from V and 6 bases from J, leaving 19 bases between. The CDR3 length is 14 residues. CDR3 amino acids: CSAHYPTLWHGYTF. Written as DNA, the CDR3 is TGCAGTGCTCACTATCCCACGCTCTGGCATGGCTACACCTTC.

This clone was observed many times. The chain uses TRBV19 and TRBJ1-1; no clear D. Between the trimmed V and J ends, which lost 6 bases and 1 base, there was a span of 21 bases. CDR1 and CDR2 (germline): LNHDA, SQIVND (reference sequence). The CDR3 has 17 amino acids. The CDR3 here is CASSLTLIQTRNTEAFF. In DNA form, the CDR3 reads TGTGCCAGTAGCCTCACCCTGATTCAAACCCGGAACACTGAAGCTTTCTTT.

V and J are TRBV18 and TRBJ2-3; the D gene is possibly TRBD2 (6 bases). Germline lookup yields CDR1 KGHSH and CDR2 LQKENI. Trimming removed 6 bases from V and 0 bases from J, with 13 bases in between. This CDR3 is 15 amino acids long. The CDR3 is CASSPDYLSTDTQYF. Here the CDR3 DNA reads TGTGCCAGCTCCCCGGACTACCTTAGCACAGATACGCAGTATTTT.